Following are 13 T cell receptor beta chains from one sample sequenced in a study of T-cell reconstitution after alpha-beta-depleted transplantation in children. Unique molecular identifiers tagged the TCRbeta library. MiXCR, run by TCRdb on the PCR reads, gives a single entry per CDR3 protein. This table has around 370,000 distinct CDR3 sequences, 10% appearing once. Source: PBMCs from the stem cell graft donor, taken from the stem cell graft. The receptors derive from a human donor who donated a stem cell graft to a child with acute lymphoblastic leukemia.

The chain has TRBV11-1 and TRBJ1-3; 7 bases match TRBD1. V lost 5 bases to trimming and J lost 0 bases; unmatched junction nucleotides: 16. Germline CDR1 reads SGHAT; CDR2 reads FQDESV (reference sequence). This CDR3 is 19 amino acids long. CDR3 nucleotides: TGTGCCAGCAGCCACACAGGGGTCCGGGACGGAAGCTCTGGAAACACCATATATTTT. It codes for CASSHTGVRDGSSGNTIYF.

This clonotype has at least ten counts. The J gene is TRBJ2-4, the V gene TRBV3-1; D ambiguous. Germline V CDR1 and CDR2: LGHDT, YNNKEL (reference sequence). The CDR3 covers 15 residues. V gave up 1 base and J gave up 8 bases, with 15 bases separating them. The chain's CDR3 is CASSQAEASGDIQYF. The CDR3 nucleotides read TGTGCCAGCAGCCAAGCAGAGGCATCTGGGGACATTCAGTACTTC.

This clonotype occurred a few times. The V gene is TRBV20-1, the J gene TRBJ1-6; 7 bases map to TRBD1. With 1 base clipped from V and 7 bases from J, the junction kept 16 bases outside the gene matches. The V gene's germline CDR1 is DFQATT and CDR2 SNEGSKA (reference sequence). The length of the CDR3 is 18 residues. The CDR3 DNA reads TGCAGTGCTAGAGTCGAGTCGCGACAGGGAAGGAGGAATTCACCCCTCCACTTT. It is translated as CSARVESRQGRRNSPLHF.

The genes are TRBV20-1 and TRBJ1-5; 7 bases line up with TRBD1. This CDR3 spans 15 amino acids. V lost 4 bases to trimming and J lost 4 bases; unmatched junction nucleotides: 10. CDR1 and CDR2 (germline): DFQATT, SNEGSKA (reference sequence). The chain's CDR3 is CSANPLVTGNQPQHF. The CDR3 DNA reads as TGCAGTGCTAATCCGCTCGTGACAGGGAATCAGCCCCAGCATTTT.

This clonotype was counted only a few times. The chain employs TRBV12-3 or TRBV12-4 and TRBJ1-5; TRBD1 might be the D (5 bases). Trimming stripped 4 bases from V and 10 bases from J, with 17 bases between. CDR3 size: 14 residues. Here the CDR3 reads CASSSARQSPPQHF. The CDR3 coding sequence is TGTGCCAGCAGTTCAGCTCGACAGAGCCCTCCCCAGCATTTT.

In this sample, this clonotype turned up a few times. V is TRBV5-1 and J is TRBJ2-3, with TRBD2 matching 16 bases. V dropped 5 bases and J dropped 5; count of bases not matched to a gene: 11. CDR3 length: 18 amino acids. Germline V gene data show CDR1 as SGHRS and CDR2 as YFSETQ. This CDR3 is CASSTGTSGRAGRDTQYF. CDR3 in DNA: TGCGCCAGCAGTACCGGGACTAGCGGGAGGGCCGGAAGAGATACGCAGTATTTT.

This chain joins TRBV4-1 and TRBJ2-1, with a possible D match to TRBD1 (7 bases). The CDR3 sequence is 15 residues long. CDR1 is MGHRA and CDR2 is YSYEKL in the germline V gene. V shed 4 bases and J shed 7 bases, with 17 bases lying between them. CDR3 loop: CASSPNRGGGNEQFF. The CDR3 nucleotides read TGCGCCAGCAGCCCAAACAGGGGAGGTGGGAATGAGCAGTTCTTC.

This clonotype was observed a few times. The V and J genes are TRBV28 and TRBJ2-3; D is possibly TRBD1 (6 bases). This CDR3 is 14 amino acids long. Germline CDR1 is MDHEN and CDR2 is SYDVKM. V was trimmed by 8 bases and J by 5 bases, leaving 17 bases between them. The CDR3 region is CASRSLEDRDTQYF. The DNA of the CDR3 is TGTGCCAGCCGATCGCTTGAGGACAGAGATACGCAGTATTTT.

The chain combines TRBV6-5 with TRBJ2-4; 7 nucleotides align to TRBD1. V shed 4 bases and J 8 bases; nucleotides not matched to a gene: 8. The germline V gene has CDR1 MNHEY and CDR2 SVGAGI. This CDR3 contains 14 residues. CDR3 in amino acids: CASSSTGIVDIQYF. As DNA, the CDR3 is TGTGCCAGCAGTTCGACAGGGATTGTGGACATTCAGTACTTC.

The table lists this clonotype with a few counts. The J gene is TRBJ2-1, the V gene TRBV7-9, with 7 bases lining up with TRBD2. Looked up from germline, CDR1 is SEHNR and CDR2 is FQNEAQ (reference sequence). The V gene end was trimmed by 3 bases and the J gene end by 5 bases; junction bases not matched to a gene: 13. The CDR3 is 17 amino acids. The CDR3 DNA follows: TGTGCCAGCAGCTTTACCCTGGCCTGGGAGGGGAACAATGAGCAGTTCTTC. Its protein is CASSFTLAWEGNNEQFF.

This clonotype was seen more than once but under ten times. This chain connects TRBV19 to TRBJ2-1; 11 bases match TRBD1. V was pared by 2 bases and J by 8 bases, with 5 bases of the junction left unmatched. CDR1 and CDR2 (germline): LNHDA, SQIVND (reference sequence). This CDR3 is 15 amino acids long. CDR3 residues: CASSISWTGGYEQFF. CDR3 DNA sequence: TGTGCCAGTAGTATAAGTTGGACAGGGGGCTATGAGCAGTTCTTC.

The gene calls are TRBV11-2 and TRBJ1-2; no definite D call. The CDR3 extends over 15 amino acids. In germline, CDR1 is SGHAT, CDR2 FQNNGV. With 4 bases removed from V and 4 bases from J, the gap between germline ends came to 16 bases. CDR3 residues: CASSYRPGGSYGYTF. The CDR3 DNA follows: TGTGCCAGCAGCTACCGGCCGGGAGGATCCTATGGCTACACCTTC.

This clonotype occurred a few times. The CDR3 is CASSLASQGDPPQYF. DNA of the CDR3: TGTGCCAGCAGTTTAGCTTCCCAAGGGGACCCTCCTCAGTATTTT. V is TRBV12-3 or TRBV12-4 and J is TRBJ2-3; D assignment may be TRBD1 or TRBD2 (5 bases each). The germline V and J ends were trimmed by 0 bases and 12 bases, with 19 bases remaining between them. This CDR3 comprises 15 residues.